The subject of this entry is one T cell receptor beta chain. The antigen it recognizes is unknown. Per-base qualities were not stored, and no clone one base away is much larger. Receptor amplification or capture employed the immunoSEQ multiplex PCR assay. For the multiplex PCR, a mixture combining 60 forward primers for TCR Vbeta segments and 13 reverse primers for TCR Jbeta segments was used. A multiplex PCR assay on genomic DNA amplified the CDR3 region of rearranged TCR beta genes. The Illumina HiSeq System was used to sequence the amplified TCR beta libraries as 87-base-pair reads. In the original analysis: A later analysis tallied 75 million to 95 million unique TCR beta chains across the 600 to 700 repertoires, and around 12 million of those chains were shared by two or more donors. Raw reads were error-corrected and collapsed into unique sequences with a nearest-neighbor algorithm that merged closely related sequences to remove PCR and sequencing errors. V, D and J gene segments were assigned by aligning CDR3 sequences to IMGT reference sequences. Each retained sequence needed at least a six-nucleotide match to both a V gene segment and a J gene segment. Rearrangements were classified as productive when the CDR3 lacked stop codons and remained in frame with V and J, and all other rearrangements were classified as non-productive. CDR3 was defined according to IMGT convention as the region running from the second conserved V-encoded cysteine to the conserved J-encoded phenylalanine. In an earlier analysis of around 600 of the donors, sequences lacking an unambiguous match to a single V gene segment were excluded. In an earlier analysis of 500 to 750 of the donors, V segments were called functional above 56.7% productive rearrangements and were called segregating when the between-donor standard deviation exceeded 5%. A statistical classification framework was built for diagnosing cytomegalovirus status from the catalog of TCR beta chain sequences. In a later analysis, TCR nucleotide sequences were compared against IMGT/GENE-DB human TR gene sequences so that V and J genes could be assigned. The TCRdist pipeline was used in a later analysis to assign CDR3 sequences and most-parsimonious VDJ recombination scenarios. In a later analysis, every TCR beta chain was defined by the combination of its CDR3 amino acid sequence and its V-gene family, and reads without a unique V-gene family were dropped. In a later analysis, nearly 600 highly shared, low-generation-probability nucleotide sequences were removed to address suspected cross-contamination and a sequencing artifact. A later analysis calculated a clonal expansion index for each public chain from normalized within-repertoire ranks of inferred template counts. In a later analysis, generation probabilities were computed with a VDJ recombination model fitted to out-of-frame rearrangements, and the resulting probabilities were checked against IGoR. In a later analysis, hypergeometric tests were used to score TCR-TCR, TCR-HLA and TCR-CMV co-occurrence, with a repertoire-size bias correction applied to TCR pairs. To estimate false discovery rates, a later analysis permuted the HLA or CMV assignments 20 times. In a later analysis, co-occurring TCRs were grouped with DBSCAN, and TCRdist sequence similarity was added when clustering was performed within HLA-allele-positive subsets. Repertoires with fewer than 30,000 or more than 120,000 public chains, plus five repertoires with anomalous nucleotide sharing, were excluded from co-occurrence clustering. This immuneACCESS table, as held by TCRdb, lists in-frame sequences with V and J called but not all clones. Of the missing ones, under half trace to an unresolved V gene in checked studies; the others have no known cause. V and J calls plus clone size are reproduced from that table; the DNA served to infer D and trimming. Counted in this sample were some 140,000 clones; around 83% of them appeared once. The top ten constitute about 7% of the sample.

This record belongs to a study of cytomegalovirus exposure and HLA in healthy donors (TCRdb year 2017). Context from the whole study: An earlier analysis of roughly 500 of the donors reported under 300 Gb of sequence data and 117 million unique TCR beta sequences obtained from around 180 million T cells. The study combined high-throughput TCR immunosequencing, statistical association of individual TCRs with disease status, and machine learning to predict cytomegalovirus infection status. HLA typing covered class I and class II loci at four-digit resolution. Typing coverage differed by locus: A, B, C, DRB1 and DQB1 were typed in roughly 620-630 donors, DQA1 in 522, DPA1 in approximately 610, and DPB1 in 400 to 480. A later analysis re-examined previously published TCR beta repertoires from more than 600 donors and added high-resolution HLA genotyping to investigate patterns of TCR occurrence. Donor age, sex, ethnicity and CMV serostatus were compiled alongside the repertoire data. Roughly 5 DR-DQ haplotypes were treated as single units for association and clustering because of strong linkage in the cohort. On average, around 230,000 unique TCR beta nucleotide sequences were sequenced per donor among 350 to 400 genotyped donors of the cohort, with around 19% of those sequences being non-productive. The aim of the study was to test whether cataloging public T cell receptors could identify signatures of past pathogen exposure. The T cell repertoires of about 700 subjects were profiled by immunosequencing and related to cytomegalovirus serostatus. Every repertoire in the discovery cohort had been generated on one and the same sequencing platform. To decide whether each TCR beta V gene segment behaved as functional or pseudogenic, an earlier analysis of 587 of the donors relied on high-throughput TCR beta sequencing. A separate validation cohort of over a hundred different subjects was used in addition to the approximately 640-subject first cohort. Genome-wide SNP genotypes for about 60% of the roughly 670 donors were used in a later genetic analysis, which treated that subset as a discovery cohort. The later analysis used no new phenotypic data to find candidate immune exposures, relying instead on TCR beta sequences and their occurrence across donors. An early release covering about 600 HLA-typed donors comprised approximately 300 gigabases of sequencing data and 85 million or so unique TCR sequences. Of the roughly 400 genotyped donors, about 84% fell in the genetic ancestry cluster associated with self-reported Caucasian donors. Points the paper makes about the study in general: In the study, about 150 TCR beta chains were listed as associated with cytomegalovirus. Several of the top co-occurrence clusters appeared to be linked to parvovirus B19, influenza, CMV and Epstein-Barr virus, according to a later analysis. Linkage disequilibrium might explain the correlated functional status among segregating V segments, but an unknown experimental factor could not be excluded. Assigning TCR associations to individual alleles was difficult when HLA alleles, especially DR and DQ, strongly co-occurred. The classifier was reported to diagnose cytomegalovirus status with high specificity and sensitivity in both the original and validation cohorts. In a later analysis, HLA-associated TCR beta chains were found to be more clonally expanded and to have lower generation probabilities than equally common non-associated chains. According to a later analysis, most CMV-associated TCR beta chains appeared to be HLA-restricted, and the HLA associations seemed to be driven largely by CMV exposure. Because HLA typing was unavailable for some donors at each locus, only the typed subset was used in association tests. A cluster of highly shared sequence variants was judged likely to represent a technical artifact of the sequencing pipeline. According to the authors, the approach could potentially be generalized to other disease states and immunological phenotypes. Some 16 rarely observed V segments, including chromosome 9 orphons, were excluded from the earlier analysis of about 610 of the donors because counts were too low. Broadly in line with IMGT annotations, most TCR beta V segments showed up in productive rearrangements about 90% or about 30% of the time in an earlier analysis of several hundred of the donors. In a later analysis, the rate of TCR association differed among HLA loci, with DRB1 alleles having the most associated TCRs and HLA-C alleles having the fewest. Across donors, most TCR sequences were observed very rarely, whereas some public TCRs were present in many individuals. In this cohort, only TCR beta chains were sequenced, and detectable features were limited by the absence of alpha or paired-chain data. Sequencing depth was assumed to be roughly uniform across donors in the presence/absence analyses, though that assumption may not hold. CMV serostatus was the only immune exposure information available for the cohort. At a false discovery rate of 0.05, a later analysis linked fewer than 20,000 TCR beta sequences to specific HLA alleles. In vitro tests confirmed that a few of the cytomegalovirus-associated TCR beta chains recognize cytomegalovirus antigens. Some IMGT-functional V segments, including TRBV6-2 and TRBV6-3, could not be told apart with the 87-base-pair reads, so those segments were excluded. A further reported finding was that TCR beta sequences accurately predicted the HLA-A and HLA-B alleles for most subjects in the first cohort. According to a later genetic analysis, donors in an Asian-associated ancestry cluster had fewer N-insertions in productive TCRs than the approximately 610-donor mean. In a later genetic analysis, a missense DCLRE1C variant was associated with V-gene and J-gene trimming of TCR beta chains, and the association was replicated in an independent cohort.

At the junction V is shortened by 6 bases and J by 3 bases; bases outside the gene matches: 6. The CDR3 starts with the cysteine, ends with the phenylalanine, and has 14 residues. Of all the DNA, just the CDR3 is kept, 42 bases in frame from base 1. CDR1 and CDR2 were assigned from the germline V gene as WSHSY and SAAADI. The cohort was made up of roughly 670 healthy bone marrow donors. At the time of sampling, every cohort member was nominally healthy, though immune exposures that went unrecorded were likely present. The donor was CMV seropositive and belonged to the group of some 290 seropositive cohort members. Every donor gave a peripheral blood sample, and the peripheral blood mononuclear cells from that sample were used for TCR beta sequencing. Genomic DNA extraction from the blood cell samples was performed with the Qiagen DNeasy Blood Extraction Kit.

The clonotype originates from a woman aged 25 to 45 in good health and CMV-seropositive. The V and J segments used are TRBV10-2 and TRBJ1-1, and TRBD1 aligns with 8 junction nucleotides. Material for sequencing was PBMCs. The sequenced DNA: TGCGCCAGCAGCCCAGGGGGCAGTCACACTGAAGCTTTCTTT. It translates to CASSPGGSHTEAFF.